This T cell receptor beta chain stems from a study of blood T cell repertoires in COVID-19. Turning to the study itself: Material from acute and convalescent COVID-19 was sourced from the United States, Italy and Spain. In each case, the material was cDNA or gDNA derived from T cells, B-cell-depleted T cells, or PBMCs.

Germline V gene lookup returns CDR1 MNHEY and CDR2 SMNVEV (reference sequence). The CDR3 consists of 17 residues. Trimming left V 2 bases short and J 2 bases short, with 13 bases between. As processed by the authors: Nucleated cell counts were estimated from reference gene primer amplification. Sequencing used immunoSEQ multiplex PCR; TCRdb keeps in-frame clones, though not all of them. That table furnishes V, J and clone size, whereas the DNA furnished D and trimming. The sample lists roughly 140,000 clones; approximately 85% were seen once. This clonotype was obtained from a woman aged 55-69 years with COVID-19, enrolled during active disease. Source material: peripheral blood. The chain is built from TRBV27 and TRBJ1-6; no clear D gene. The CDR3 here is CASSLVPADTYNSPLHF. The CDR3 DNA sequence: TGTGCCAGCAGTTTAGTCCCGGCAGACACCTATAATTCACCCCTCCACTTT.